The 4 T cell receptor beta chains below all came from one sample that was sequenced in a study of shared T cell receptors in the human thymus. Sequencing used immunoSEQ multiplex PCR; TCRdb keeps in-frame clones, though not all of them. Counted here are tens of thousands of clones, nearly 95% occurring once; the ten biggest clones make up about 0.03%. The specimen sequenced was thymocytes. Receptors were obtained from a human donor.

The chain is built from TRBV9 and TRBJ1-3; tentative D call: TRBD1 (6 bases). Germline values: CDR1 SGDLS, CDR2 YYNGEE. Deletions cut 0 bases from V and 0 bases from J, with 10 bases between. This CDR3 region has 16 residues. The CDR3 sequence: CASSVDRDNSGNTIYF. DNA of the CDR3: TGTGCCAGCAGCGTAGATCGGGACAACTCTGGAAACACCATATATTTT.

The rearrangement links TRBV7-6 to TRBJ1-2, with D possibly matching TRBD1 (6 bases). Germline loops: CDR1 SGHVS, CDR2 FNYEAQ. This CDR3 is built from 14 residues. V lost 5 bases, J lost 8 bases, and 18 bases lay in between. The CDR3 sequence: CASSPLWGGRGYTF. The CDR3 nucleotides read TGTGCCAGCAGCCCCCTGTGGGGGGGCCGGGGCTACACCTTC.

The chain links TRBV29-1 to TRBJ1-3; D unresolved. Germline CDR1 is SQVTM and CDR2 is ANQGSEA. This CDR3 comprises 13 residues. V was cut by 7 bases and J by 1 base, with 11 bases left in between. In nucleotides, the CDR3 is TGCAGCGCCGGGGTGGGTTCTGGAAACACCATATATTTT. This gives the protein CSAGVGSGNTIYF.

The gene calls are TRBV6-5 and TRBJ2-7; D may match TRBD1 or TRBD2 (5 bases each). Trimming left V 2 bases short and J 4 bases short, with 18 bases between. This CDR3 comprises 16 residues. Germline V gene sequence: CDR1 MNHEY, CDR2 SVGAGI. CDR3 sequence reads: CASSYDVIWGKYEQYF. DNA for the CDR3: TGTGCCAGCAGTTACGACGTCATCTGGGGGAAATACGAGCAGTACTTC.